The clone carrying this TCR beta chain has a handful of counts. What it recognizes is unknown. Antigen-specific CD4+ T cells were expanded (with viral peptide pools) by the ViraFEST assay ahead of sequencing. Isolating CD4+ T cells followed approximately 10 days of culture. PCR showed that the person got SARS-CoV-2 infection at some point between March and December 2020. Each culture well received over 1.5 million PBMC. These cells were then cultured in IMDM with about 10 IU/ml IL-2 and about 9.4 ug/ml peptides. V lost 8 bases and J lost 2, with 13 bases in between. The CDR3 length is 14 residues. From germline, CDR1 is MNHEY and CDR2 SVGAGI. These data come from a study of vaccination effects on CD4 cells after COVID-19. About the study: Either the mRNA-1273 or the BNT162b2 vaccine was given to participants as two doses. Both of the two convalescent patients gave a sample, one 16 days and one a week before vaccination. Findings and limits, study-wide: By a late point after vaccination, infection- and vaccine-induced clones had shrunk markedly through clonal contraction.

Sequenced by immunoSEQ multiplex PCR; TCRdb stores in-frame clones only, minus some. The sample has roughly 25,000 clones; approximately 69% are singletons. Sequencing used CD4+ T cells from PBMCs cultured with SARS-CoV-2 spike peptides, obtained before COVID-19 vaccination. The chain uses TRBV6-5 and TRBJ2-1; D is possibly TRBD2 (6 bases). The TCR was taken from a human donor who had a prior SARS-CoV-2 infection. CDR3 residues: CASGLALPYNEQFF. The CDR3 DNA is TGTGCCAGCGGGCTAGCGCTTCCCTACAATGAGCAGTTCTTC.